This is a list of T cell receptor beta chains from one sample in a study of cytomegalovirus exposure and HLA in healthy donors. The table came from immunoSEQ multiplex PCR; TCRdb's copy has only in-frame clones and leaves some out. In the table there are 150,000 or so clones, 70% to 85% of which are singletons. The sample consisted of PBMCs. These receptors all stem from a woman aged 40-49 years in good health and CMV-seronegative. The CDR3 runs from the conserved cysteine through the conserved F or W. A D gene is named only where the DNA matches it firmly. The size field is filled for only some rows; it gives once, few, many or a size class.

d_call j_call clone_size v_call cdr3_nt cdr3_aa
- TRBJ1-2 - TRBV7-9 TGTGCCAGCAGCTTTTCCGGAGATGGCTACACCTTC CASSFSGDGYTF
- TRBJ2-7 - TRBV29-1 TGCAGCGTTGAAAAGCAGGGAAACGAGCAGTACTTC CSVEKQGNEQYF
- TRBJ1-1 - TRBV28 TGTGCCAGCAGTTCCCGGCTGGGACAATTGAACACTGAAGCTTTCTTT CASSSRLGQLNTEAFF
- TRBJ2-7 - TRBV6-5 TGTGCCAGCAGTTACTGGCAGACAGGAGACTACGAGCAGTACTTC CASSYWQTGDYEQYF
- TRBJ2-2 - TRBV5-1 TGCGCCAGCAGCTTGTGGGGCAGGGAGAACACCGGGGAGCTGTTTTTT CASSLWGRENTGELFF
TRBD1 TRBJ2-1 - TRBV28 TGTGCCAGCAGAGAGGGACAGGGGATCAATGAGCAGTTCTTC CASREGQGINEQFF
- TRBJ2-3 - TRBV5-1 TGCGCCAGCAGCTTGGCAAAGGGGGATACGCAGTATTTT CASSLAKGDTQYF
- TRBJ1-2 once TRBV9 TGTGCCAGCAGCGTAGCAGCAGGGGCGGGCTATGGCTACACCTTC CASSVAAGAGYGYTF
- TRBJ1-2 - TRBV7-9 TGTTCCAGCAGCTTCGACAGCTATGGCTACACCTTC CSSSFDSYGYTF
TRBD1 TRBJ2-7 few TRBV19 TGTGCCAGTAGTAGGACAGGGCCCGGGGGCTACGAGCAGTACTTC CASSRTGPGGYEQYF
TRBD2 TRBJ2-7 - TRBV28 TGTGCCAGCAGTTTATTCTCGGGACTAGCTGAGCAGTACTTC CASSLFSGLAEQYF
TRBD2 TRBJ2-1 - TRBV25-1 TGTGCCAGCAGTCCCCGCGGGGGGATTCAACAAGCGCTGTTCTTC CASSPRGGIQQALFF
- TRBJ1-1 - TRBV30 TGTGCCTGCCGAGGTCGGACTGAAGCTTTCTTT CACRGRTEAFF
- TRBJ2-1 - TRBV28 TGTGCCAGCAGTTTAGCGGGCCTGCCCAATGAGCAGTTCTTC CASSLAGLPNEQFF
- TRBJ2-1 - TRBV18 TGTGCCAGCTCACCAACTGTGGCCCTAGTAGATGAGCAGTTCTTC CASSPTVALVDEQFF
TRBD1 TRBJ2-1 - TRBV7-9 TGTGCCAGCAGCTTACTATCGGACAGGGGAGGATACAATGAGCAGTTCTTC CASSLLSDRGGYNEQFF
- TRBJ1-4 - TRBV6-5 TGTGCCAGCAGGCTAAGTGCAACTAATGAAAAACTGTTTTTT CASRLSATNEKLFF
TRBD1 TRBJ2-7 - TRBV7-9 TGTTCCAGCAGCGAACTACCGGGACAGGGAAGCGACGAGCAGTACTTC CSSSELPGQGSDEQYF
- TRBJ2-3 - TRBV19 TGTGCCAGTAGTACGACTAGAGGGGATACGCAGTATTTT CASSTTRGDTQYF
TRBD1 TRBJ1-6 few TRBV25-1 TGTGCCAGCTGCCAGGGGGCGCCAGGGGATTCACCCCTCCACTTT CASCQGAPGDSPLHF
TRBD2 TRBJ2-3 - TRBV7-3 TGTGCCAGCAGCCAGGGACTAGGATGGACAGATACGCAGTATTTT CASSQGLGWTDTQYF
- TRBJ1-4 - TRBV28 TGTGCCAGCAGTTTTTCGGGAAGAGAAAAACTGTTTTTT CASSFSGREKLFF
- TRBJ2-7 - TRBV7-2 TGTGCCAGCAGCTTAGACCCGGGGAACTACGAGCAGTACTTC CASSLDPGNYEQYF
TRBD2 TRBJ2-3 - TRBV7-3 TGTGCCAGCATGGAGGTCGGGGGGGTCACAGATACGCAGTATTTT CASMEVGGVTDTQYF
TRBD2 TRBJ2-2 - TRBV9 TGTGCCAGCAGCCCTAGCGGGAGGGGCACCGGGGAGCTGTTTTTT CASSPSGRGTGELFF
TRBD1 TRBJ2-7 few TRBV5-5 TGTGCCAGCAGCTCAAAGGCCTTTACGACAGGGGGCTACGAGCAGTACTTC CASSSKAFTTGGYEQYF
- TRBJ1-1 few TRBV30 TGTGCCTGGAGTCCGGACAGCGAAGCTTTCTTT CAWSPDSEAFF
- TRBJ1-3 - TRBV11-2 TGTGCCAGCAGCTTCACAGTCCCCTCTGGAAACACCATATATTTT CASSFTVPSGNTIYF
- TRBJ2-7 - TRBV5-1 TGCGCCAGCAGTTGGGAAGGGAGCAACGAGCAGTACTTC CASSWEGSNEQYF
- TRBJ1-5 - TRBV6-5 TGTGCCAGCAGTTTGACACAGGGAGGCAATCAGCCCCAGCATTTT CASSLTQGGNQPQHF
- TRBJ1-5 few TRBV6-5 TGTGCCAGCAGTTACTCCGGGACACCTGATCAGCCCCAGCATTTT CASSYSGTPDQPQHF
- TRBJ1-1 - TRBV5-4 TGTGCCAGCAGCTTACTCTCAAGGAACACTGAAGCTTTCTTT CASSLLSRNTEAFF
- TRBJ2-5 - TRBV7-2 TGTGCCAGCAGCTTAGTTATCTCGCGGGACGGGACCCAGTACTTC CASSLVISRDGTQYF